The TCR beta chain described here comes from a study of T cells after yellow fever vaccination. The wider study: For low cell numbers, libraries were made with SMART-Seq v4 Ultra Low Input.

TCRdb independently ran MiXCR on the 5' RACE reads; one entry per CDR3 protein. The sample records approximately 300,000 distinct CDR3 sequences, approximately 12% being singletons. V was pared by 5 bases and J by 5 bases, with 10 bases of the junction left unmatched. This CDR3 has 16 amino acids. The V gene's germline CDR1 is LNHDA and CDR2 SQIVND (reference sequence). The TCR sequence derives from a man aged 30 to 45 who received the YFV17D yellow fever vaccine. The sequencing used CD4+ T cells sorted from PBMCs, collected 45 days after the yellow fever booster vaccination. The chain has TRBV19 and TRBJ2-7; TRBD2 agrees at 12 bases. Here the CDR3 reads CASSAPTSGRINEQYF. The CDR3, as DNA: TGTGCCAGTAGTGCCCCGACTAGCGGGAGAATCAACGAGCAGTACTTC. Drawing the rest from reference TRBV19 and TRBJ2-7, the complete variable domain is DGGITQSPKYLFRKEGQNVTLSCEQNLNHDAMYWYRQDPGQGLRLIYYSQIVNDFQKGDIAEGYSVSREKKESFPLTVTSAQKNPTAFYLCASSAPTSGRINEQYFGPGTRLTVT.